The 15 T cell receptor beta chains listed next were all sequenced from one sample in a study of CD8 T cells in ankylosing spondylitis. TCRdb ran MiXCR on the 5' RACE reads and lists one entry per CDR3 protein. Among hundreds of thousands of distinct CDR3 sequences listed, 8.2% were seen once. The sample comprised blood, either unsorted or a sorted T cell fraction (not recorded which). The receptors come from a female donor with ankylosing spondylitis or in good health (not recorded which).

This clonotype came up many times. CDR3 coding DNA: TGTGCCAGCAGCTTAACGGGAGGGCCCCGGGAGACCCAGTACTTC. Its protein is CASSLTGGPRETQYF. The chain couples TRBV11-1 to TRBJ2-5, with 8 bases that match TRBD2. The germline CDR1 and CDR2 sequences are SGHAT and FQDESV (reference sequence). The CDR3 spans 15 residues. Trimming at V came to 2 bases and at J to 5 bases, leaving 7 bases not matched to a gene.

This clonotype was seen ten or more times. The chain links TRBV20-1 to TRBJ1-3; D perhaps matches TRBD1 (5 bases). Trimming removed 3 bases from V and 8 bases from J, with 11 bases in between. This CDR3 is 12 amino acids long. Germline V gives CDR1 DFQATT, CDR2 SNEGSKA (reference sequence). The CDR3: CSARGREDTIYF. CDR3 DNA: TGCAGTGCTAGGGGCAGGGAGGACACCATATATTTT.

This clonotype came up a few times. J is TRBJ2-7 and V is TRBV29-1; 7 nucleotides match TRBD1. Germline assignment: CDR1 SQVTM and CDR2 ANQGSEA. The CDR3 is 13 residues long. Trimming cost V 4 bases and J 2 bases; bases outside gene matches: 5. DNA for the CDR3: TGCAGCGTTGCCGGGACAGCCCCCTACGAGCAGTACTTC. Translation gives CSVAGTAPYEQYF.

V is TRBV9 and J is TRBJ2-7, with 9 bases matching TRBD2. CDR3 length equals 15 residues. Trimming at V came to 0 bases and at J to 5 bases, leaving 6 bases not matched to a gene. Germline V CDR1 and CDR2: SGDLS, YYNGEE. CDR3: CASSVEPSGIHEQYF. CDR3 coding DNA: TGTGCCAGCAGCGTAGAGCCTAGCGGGATCCACGAGCAGTACTTC.

This clonotype appeared many times. The chain carries TRBV7-9 and TRBJ1-6; unclear D gene. Trimming cost V 5 bases and J 9 bases, with 11 bases left between them. CDR3 length: 13 residues. Germline lookup yields CDR1 SEHNR and CDR2 FQNEAQ (reference sequence). This CDR3 is CASSDLVGSPLHF. DNA of the CDR3: TGTGCCAGCAGCGACCTCGTGGGTTCACCCCTCCACTTT. The full variable domain, completed using reference TRBV7-9 and TRBJ1-6, is DTGVSQNPRHKITKRGQNVTFRCDPISEHNRLYWYRQTLGQGPEFLTYFQNEAQLEKSRLLSDRFSAERPKGSFSTLEIQRTEQGDSAMYLCASSDLVGSPLHFGNGTRLTVT.

This clonotype was detected ten times or more. The chain links TRBV6-1 to TRBJ2-1; D not certain. Germline-derived CDR1 and CDR2 are MNHNS and SASEGT. Trimming took 11 bases from V and 0 from J, leaving 14 bases between them. This CDR3 has 14 residues. The DNA for the CDR3 is TGTGCCTCCAAGGCGTTGCCCTCCTACAATGAGCAGTTCTTC. Residues: CASKALPSYNEQFF.

At least ten counts were recorded for this clonotype. V and J are TRBV13 and TRBJ1-1, with TRBD1 identical over 7 bases. V shed 5 bases, J shed 5 bases, and the junction held 8 bases outside the gene matches. There are 14 residues in the CDR3. Germline CDR1 and CDR2: PRHDT and FYEKMQ (reference sequence). The CDR3 DNA sequence: TGTGCCAGCAGCCCGAGACAGGGATGGACTGAAGCTTTCTTT. This translates into CASSPRQGWTEAFF.

This clonotype came up many times. The CDR3 loop reads CASSQTVNNSPLHF. In nucleotides, the CDR3 is TGTGCCAGCAGTCAGACGGTGAATAATTCACCCCTCCACTTT. The chain combines TRBV27 with TRBJ1-6, with D unclear. Germline CDR1 is MNHEY and CDR2 is SMNVEV (reference sequence). Trimming left V 5 bases short and J 5 bases short, with 10 bases between. The CDR3 contains 14 residues.

This clonotype was observed at least ten times. The J gene is TRBJ2-7, the V gene TRBV6-2 or TRBV6-3; no definite D call. CDR1 MNHEY and CDR2 SVGEGT come from the germline V gene. CDR3 size: 11 residues. V was trimmed by 7 bases and J by 4 bases, leaving 8 bases between them. The CDR3 spells CASTNTYEQYF. CDR3 nucleotide sequence: TGTGCCAGCACCAACACGTACGAGCAGTACTTC.

Ten or more counts support this clonotype. V and J are TRBV7-9 and TRBJ2-5; 9 bases agree with TRBD1. CDR1 SEHNR and CDR2 FQNEAQ come from the germline V gene (reference sequence). CDR3 length: 16 residues. Losses at the gene ends were 5 bases for V and 4 bases for J; bases not matched to a gene: 11. In DNA, the CDR3 is TGTGCCAGCAGCCCTCCAGGACAGGGGAAGGGAGAGACCCAGTACTTC. This gives the protein CASSPPGQGKGETQYF.

This clonotype was seen ten or more times. The rearrangement links TRBV25-1 to TRBJ2-5, with unresolved D. CDR1 and CDR2 (germline): MGHDK, SYGVNS. This CDR3 has 11 residues. The V gene lost 5 bases and the J gene lost 7 bases, with 8 bases spanning the gap. The CDR3 nucleotides are TGTGCCAGCAGTCCCTCGCGGACCCAGTACTTC. Residues: CASSPSRTQYF.

This clonotype was seen ten or more times. The chain has TRBV7-2 and TRBJ2-5; 9 bases are shared with TRBD2. This CDR3 has 17 amino acids. The germline V gene has CDR1 SGHTA and CDR2 FQGNSA. The V segment lost 1 base and the J segment 4 bases; nucleotides outside the gene matches: 10. The CDR3 sequence: CASSLVAGDLIAETQYF. The CDR3 DNA reads TGTGCCAGCAGCTTAGTAGCGGGAGATTTAATTGCAGAGACCCAGTACTTC. The complete variable domain, with remaining parts taken from reference TRBV7-2 and TRBJ2-5, reads GAGVSQSPSNKVTEKGKDVELRCDPISGHTALYWYRQSLGQGLEFLIYFQGNSAPDKSGLPSDRFSAERTGGSVSTLTIQRTQQEDSAVYLCASSLVAGDLIAETQYFGPGTRLLVL.

This clonotype was recorded at least ten times. The rearrangement joins TRBV28 to TRBJ2-7; 7 nucleotides align to TRBD1. V shed 7 bases and J 0 bases; nucleotides not matched to a gene: 3. From germline, CDR1 is MDHEN and CDR2 SYDVKM. The CDR3 runs to 13 residues. CDR3 region: CASTRDSSYEQYF. DNA for the CDR3: TGTGCCAGCACCCGGGACAGCTCCTACGAGCAGTACTTC. The full variable domain, with the rest looked up from reference TRBV28 and TRBJ2-7, is DVKVTQSSRYLVKRTGEKVFLECVQDMDHENMFWYRQDPGLGLRLIYFSYDVKMKEKGDIPEGYSVSREKKERFSLILESASTNQTSMYLCASTRDSSYEQYFGPGTRLTVT.

This clonotype was recorded at least ten times. The chain is built from TRBV5-1 and TRBJ2-3; TRBD2 is a possible D gene (6 bases). CDR3 size: 16 residues. V was cut by 0 bases and J by 1 base, with 12 bases left in between. Looked up from germline, CDR1 is SGHRS and CDR2 is YFSETQ. The CDR3 sequence is CASSLAVRDGTDTQYF. In nucleotides, the CDR3 is TGCGCCAGCAGCTTGGCTGTGCGGGATGGCACAGATACGCAGTATTTT.

At least ten counts were recorded for this clonotype. CDR3 DNA: TGTGCCAGCAGCCCGGGGGTGGGCAGACAAGAGACCCAGTACTTC. Translation gives CASSPGVGRQETQYF. The chain couples TRBV7-6 to TRBJ2-5, with D possibly TRBD2 on 6 matching bases. Looked up from germline, CDR1 is SGHVS and CDR2 is FNYEAQ. The CDR3 loop spans 15 amino acids. V was pared by 5 bases and J by 2 bases, with 15 bases between.